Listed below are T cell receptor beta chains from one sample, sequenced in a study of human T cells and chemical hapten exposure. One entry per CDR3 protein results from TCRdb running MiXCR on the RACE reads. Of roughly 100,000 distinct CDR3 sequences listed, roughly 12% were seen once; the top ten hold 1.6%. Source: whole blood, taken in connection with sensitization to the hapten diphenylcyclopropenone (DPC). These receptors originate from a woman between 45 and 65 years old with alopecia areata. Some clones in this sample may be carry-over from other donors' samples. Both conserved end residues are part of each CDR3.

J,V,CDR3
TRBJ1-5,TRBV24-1,CATGGGRYSNQPQHF
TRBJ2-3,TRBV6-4,CASSDGASGGADTQYF
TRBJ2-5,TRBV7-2,CASSLAREETQYF
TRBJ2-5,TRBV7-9,CASSSGIQETQYF
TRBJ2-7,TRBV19,CASSIGREQYF
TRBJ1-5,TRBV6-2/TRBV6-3,CASSYYSNQPQHF
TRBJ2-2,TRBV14,CASSQDWPRDRGGTSELFF
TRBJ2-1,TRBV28,CASTPDRYYNEQFF
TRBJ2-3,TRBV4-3,CASSQDRRAGVIADTQYF
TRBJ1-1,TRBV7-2,CASSFTGGAEAFF
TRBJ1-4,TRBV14,CASSSGAVEKLFF
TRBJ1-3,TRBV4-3,CASSQDSGRRNTIYF
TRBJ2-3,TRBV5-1,CASSAGRSFITDTQYF
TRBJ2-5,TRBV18,CASSPMTGHAETQYF
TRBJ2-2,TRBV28,CASSIRSGTYTGELFF
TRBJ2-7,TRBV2,CASSQGVEQYF
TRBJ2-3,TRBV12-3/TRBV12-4,CASSSSNADTQYF
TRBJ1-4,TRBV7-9,CASRRGQGEKLFF
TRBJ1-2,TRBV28,CASRAKPGGYTF
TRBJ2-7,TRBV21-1,CATPFRDNSLGEQYF
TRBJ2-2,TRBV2,CASSYGSGSLTGELFF
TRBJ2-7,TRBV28,CASSLWRGLPQAYEQYF
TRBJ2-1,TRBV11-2,CASSLNGLAYNEQFF
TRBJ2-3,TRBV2,CASSEFLAASTDTQYF
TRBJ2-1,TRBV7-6,CASSLFGQIWFF
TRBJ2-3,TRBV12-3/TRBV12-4,CASSVGQGRTDTQYF
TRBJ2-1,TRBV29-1,CSVRRDYNEQFF
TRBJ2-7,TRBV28,CASSFFTGDSYEQYF
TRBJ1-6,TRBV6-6,CASRYRGGNSPLHF
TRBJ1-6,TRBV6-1,CASSPRPSPLHF
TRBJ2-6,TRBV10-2,CASKGGGSGANVLTF
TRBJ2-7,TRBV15,CATSRQQGPYEQYF
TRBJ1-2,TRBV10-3,CAISESQGALDGYTF
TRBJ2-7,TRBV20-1,CSAAGTESFQYF
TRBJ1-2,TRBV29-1,CSVGVGQGLNYGYTF
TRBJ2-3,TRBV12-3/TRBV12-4,CASSLVRRPGDTQYF
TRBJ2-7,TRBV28,CASSLSGRSSYEQYF
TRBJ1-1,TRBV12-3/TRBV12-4,CASSFGNTEAFF
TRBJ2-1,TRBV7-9,CASSLPRLNEQFF
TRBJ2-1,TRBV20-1,CSARDGGVNNEQFF
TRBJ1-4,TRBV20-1,CSANLREDRGEKLFF
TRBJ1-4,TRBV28,CASRTGPPTNEKLFF
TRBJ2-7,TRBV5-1,CASRLGTYPTEQYF
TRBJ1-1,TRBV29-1,CSIGENTEAFF
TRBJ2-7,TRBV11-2,CASSLQTSGTYEQYF
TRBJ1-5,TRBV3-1,CASSRTENQPQHF
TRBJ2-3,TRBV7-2,CASSKIPGLATDTQYF
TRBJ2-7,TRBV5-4,CASSGGQPTYEQYF
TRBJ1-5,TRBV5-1,CASSLEGGFQPQHF
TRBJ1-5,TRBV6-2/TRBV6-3,CASSLQGYQPQHF
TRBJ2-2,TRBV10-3,CAIMGDTNTGELFF